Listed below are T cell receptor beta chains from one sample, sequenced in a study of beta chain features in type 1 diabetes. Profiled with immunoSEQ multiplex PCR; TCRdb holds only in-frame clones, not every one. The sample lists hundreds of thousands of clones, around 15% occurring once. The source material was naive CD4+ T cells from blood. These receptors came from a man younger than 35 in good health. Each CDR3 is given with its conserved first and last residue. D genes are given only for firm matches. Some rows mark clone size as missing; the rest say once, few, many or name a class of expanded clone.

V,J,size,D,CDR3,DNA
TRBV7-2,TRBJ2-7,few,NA,CASSPQSREQYF,TGTGCCAGCAGCCCACAGTCTCGGGAGCAGTACTTC
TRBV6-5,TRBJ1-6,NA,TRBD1,CASSYSGGTGVSPLHF,TGTGCCAGCAGCTACTCCGGAGGGACAGGCGTTTCACCCCTCCACTTT
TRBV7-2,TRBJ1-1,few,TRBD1,CASSPGTVVEAFF,TGTGCCAGCAGCCCAGGGACAGTAGTCGAAGCTTTCTTT
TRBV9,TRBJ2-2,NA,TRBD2,CASSVVASGNTGELFF,TGTGCCAGCAGCGTAGTGGCTAGCGGCAACACCGGGGAGCTGTTTTTT
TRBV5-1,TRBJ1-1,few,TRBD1,CASSLGDSLNTEAFF,TGCGCCAGCAGCCTGGGGGACAGTTTGAACACTGAAGCTTTCTTT
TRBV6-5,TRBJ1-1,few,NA,CASSRLNTEAFF,TGTGCCAGCAGTCGACTTAACACTGAAGCTTTCTTT
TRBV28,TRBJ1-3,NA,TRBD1,CASSFWNLQGAEGNTIYF,TGTGCCAGCTCATTTTGGAACCTACAGGGGGCAGAAGGAAACACCATATATTTT
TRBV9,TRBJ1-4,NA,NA,CASSVGPRTDEIF,TGTGCCAGCAGCGTAGGGCCTCGGACAGACGAGATTTTT
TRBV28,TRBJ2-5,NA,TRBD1,CASRLPGTATQETQYF,TGTGCCAGCAGGTTACCCGGGACAGCTACTCAAGAGACCCAGTACTTC
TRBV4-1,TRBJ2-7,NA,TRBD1,CASSQRTGTPGEQYF,TGCGCCAGCAGCCAACGGACAGGGACTCCTGGGGAGCAGTACTTC
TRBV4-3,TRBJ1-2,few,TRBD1,CASSQPDRENGYTF,TGCGCCAGCAGCCAGCCGGACAGGGAGAACGGCTACACCTTC
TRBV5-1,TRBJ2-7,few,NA,CASSSRAAYEQYF,TGCGCCAGCAGCTCGCGGGCCGCCTACGAGCAGTACTTC
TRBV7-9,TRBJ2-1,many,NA,CASSLSRANEQFF,TGTGCCAGCAGCTTAAGCAGGGCAAATGAGCAGTTCTTC
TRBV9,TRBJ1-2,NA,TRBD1,CASSRQGAYYGYTF,TGTGCCAGCAGCCGACAGGGGGCTTACTATGGCTACACCTTC
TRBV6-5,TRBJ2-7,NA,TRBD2,CASSRLAGPFEQYF,TGTGCCAGCAGCCGACTAGCGGGACCCTTCGAGCAGTACTTC
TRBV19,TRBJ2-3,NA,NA,CASSEQGHSTDTQYF,TGTGCCAGTAGCGAACAGGGCCACAGCACAGATACGCAGTATTTT
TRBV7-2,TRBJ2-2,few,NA,CASSLGRINTGELFF,TGTGCCAGCAGCTTAGGTCGGATCAACACCGGGGAGCTGTTTTTT
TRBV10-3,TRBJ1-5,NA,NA,CATQGWGSNQPQHF,TGTGCCACCCAGGGATGGGGAAGCAATCAGCCCCAGCATTTT
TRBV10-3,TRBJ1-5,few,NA,CAISESTRFNQPQHF,TGTGCCATCAGTGAGTCGACCAGGTTCAATCAGCCCCAGCATTTT
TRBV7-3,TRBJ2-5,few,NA,CASSLTPGVKETQYF,TGTGCCAGCAGCTTAACCCCGGGAGTAAAAGAGACCCAGTACTTC
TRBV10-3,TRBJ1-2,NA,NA,CAISGLTGRGYTF,TGTGCCATCAGTGGGCTAACAGGGCGGGGCTACACCTTC
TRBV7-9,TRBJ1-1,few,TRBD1,CASSFSDRVNTEAFF,TGTGCCAGCAGCTTTTCGGACAGGGTGAACACTGAAGCTTTCTTT
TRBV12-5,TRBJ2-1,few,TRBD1,CASGLVLGTVHNEQFF,TGTGCTAGTGGTTTGGTCCTCGGGACAGTGCACAATGAGCAGTTCTTC
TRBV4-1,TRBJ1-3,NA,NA,CASSLSGQGAVGNTIYF,TGCGCCAGCAGCCTCTCCGGTCAGGGAGCAGTCGGAAACACCATATATTTT
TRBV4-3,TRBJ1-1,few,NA,CASSQGMVNTEAFF,TGCGCCAGCAGCCAAGGAATGGTAAACACTGAAGCTTTCTTT
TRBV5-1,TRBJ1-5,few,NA,CASSLPGGSNQPQHF,TGCGCCAGCAGCTTGCCGGGGGGTAGCAATCAGCCCCAGCATTTT
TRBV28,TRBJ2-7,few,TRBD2,CASTLPGTSGLYEQYF,TGTGCCAGCACCCTGCCCGGGACTAGCGGTCTTTACGAGCAGTACTTC
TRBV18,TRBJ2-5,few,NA,CASSQYQETQYF,TGTGCCAGCTCACAGTACCAAGAGACCCAGTACTTC
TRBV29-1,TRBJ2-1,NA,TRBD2,CSVRAGGRGNEQFF,TGCAGCGTCCGAGCGGGAGGCCGAGGGAATGAGCAGTTCTTC
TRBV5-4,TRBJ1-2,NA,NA,CASSLDSENYGYTF,TGTGCCAGCAGCTTGGACAGTGAAAACTATGGCTACACCTTC
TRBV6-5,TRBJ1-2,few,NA,CASSYPGYPGYTF,TGTGCCAGCAGTTACCCCGGGTACCCTGGCTACACCTTC
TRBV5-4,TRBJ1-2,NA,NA,CASSLTRGQGGYTF,TGTGCCAGCAGCTTGACACGGGGACAAGGTGGCTACACCTTC
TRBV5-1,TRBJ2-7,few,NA,CASSSTWRDRPYEQYF,TGCGCCAGCAGCTCCACGTGGCGGGACAGACCCTACGAGCAGTACTTC
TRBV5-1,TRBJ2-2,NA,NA,CASSLQDFNTGELFF,TGCGCCAGCAGCTTACAGGACTTCAACACCGGGGAGCTGTTTTTT
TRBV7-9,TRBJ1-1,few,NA,CASSHRTDTEAFF,TGTGCCAGCAGCCACCGGACAGACACTGAAGCTTTCTTT